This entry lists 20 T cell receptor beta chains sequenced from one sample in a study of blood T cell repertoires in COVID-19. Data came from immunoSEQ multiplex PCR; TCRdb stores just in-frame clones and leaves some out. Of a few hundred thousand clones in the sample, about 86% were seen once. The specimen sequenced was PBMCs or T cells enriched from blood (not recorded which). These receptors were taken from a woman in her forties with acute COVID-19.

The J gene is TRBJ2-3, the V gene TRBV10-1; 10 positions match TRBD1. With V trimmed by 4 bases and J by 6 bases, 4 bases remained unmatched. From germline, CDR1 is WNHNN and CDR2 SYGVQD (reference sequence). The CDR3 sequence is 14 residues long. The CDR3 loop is CASSAGGQGDTQYF. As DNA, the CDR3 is TGCGCCAGCAGTGCCGGGGGACAGGGGGATACGCAGTATTTT.

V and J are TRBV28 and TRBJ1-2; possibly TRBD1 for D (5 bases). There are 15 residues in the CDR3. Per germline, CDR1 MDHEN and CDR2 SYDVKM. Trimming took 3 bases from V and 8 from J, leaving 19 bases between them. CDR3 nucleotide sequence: TGTGCCAGCAGTTTTTACCAGAGGGACTTTCGCGGCTACACCTTC. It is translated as CASSFYQRDFRGYTF.

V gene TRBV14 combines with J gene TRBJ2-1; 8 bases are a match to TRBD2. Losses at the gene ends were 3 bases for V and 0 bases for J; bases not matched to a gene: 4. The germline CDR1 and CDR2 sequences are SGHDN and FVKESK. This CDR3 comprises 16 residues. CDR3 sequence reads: CASSQGSGSSYNEQFF. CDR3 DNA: TGTGCCAGCAGCCAGGGAAGCGGGAGCTCCTACAATGAGCAGTTCTTC.

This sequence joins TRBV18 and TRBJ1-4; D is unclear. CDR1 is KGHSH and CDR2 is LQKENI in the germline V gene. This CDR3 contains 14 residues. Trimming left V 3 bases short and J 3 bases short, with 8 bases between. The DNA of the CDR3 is TGTGCCAGCTCACCGTCAGGTTCTAATGAAAAACTGTTTTTT. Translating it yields CASSPSGSNEKLFF.

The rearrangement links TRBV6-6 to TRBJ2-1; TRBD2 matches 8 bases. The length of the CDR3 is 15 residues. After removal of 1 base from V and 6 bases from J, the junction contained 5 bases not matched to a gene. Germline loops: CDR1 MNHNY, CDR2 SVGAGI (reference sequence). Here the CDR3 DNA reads TGTGCCAGCAGTTACTTAGCGGGGACTATCAATGAGCAGTTCTTC. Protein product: CASSYLAGTINEQFF.

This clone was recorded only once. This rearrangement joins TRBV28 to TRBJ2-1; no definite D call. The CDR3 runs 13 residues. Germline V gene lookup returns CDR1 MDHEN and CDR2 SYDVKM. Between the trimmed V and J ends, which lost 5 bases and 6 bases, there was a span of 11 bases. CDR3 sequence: CASSQPGFNEQFF. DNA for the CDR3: TGTGCCAGCAGTCAACCAGGTTTCAATGAGCAGTTCTTC.

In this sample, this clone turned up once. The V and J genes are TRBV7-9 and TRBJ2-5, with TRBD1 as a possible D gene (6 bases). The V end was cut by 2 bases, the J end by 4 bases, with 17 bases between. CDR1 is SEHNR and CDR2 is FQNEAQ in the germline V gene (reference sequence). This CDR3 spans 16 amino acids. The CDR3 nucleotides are TGTGCCAGCAGCTTAACCACAGGGCTCAGGGTAGAGACCCAGTACTTC. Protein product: CASSLTTGLRVETQYF.

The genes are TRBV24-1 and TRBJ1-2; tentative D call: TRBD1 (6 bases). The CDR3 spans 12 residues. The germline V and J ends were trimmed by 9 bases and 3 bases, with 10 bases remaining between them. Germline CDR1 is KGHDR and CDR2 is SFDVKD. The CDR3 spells CATFDRHYGYTF. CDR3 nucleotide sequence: TGTGCCACCTTTGACAGGCACTATGGCTACACCTTC.

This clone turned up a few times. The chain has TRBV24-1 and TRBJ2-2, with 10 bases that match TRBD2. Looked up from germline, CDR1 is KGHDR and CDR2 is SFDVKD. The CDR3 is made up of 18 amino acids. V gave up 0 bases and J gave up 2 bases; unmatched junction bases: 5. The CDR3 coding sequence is TGTGCCACCAGTGATTTGGGTAGCGGGGGGATCAACACCGGGGAGCTGTTTTTT. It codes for CATSDLGSGGINTGELFF.

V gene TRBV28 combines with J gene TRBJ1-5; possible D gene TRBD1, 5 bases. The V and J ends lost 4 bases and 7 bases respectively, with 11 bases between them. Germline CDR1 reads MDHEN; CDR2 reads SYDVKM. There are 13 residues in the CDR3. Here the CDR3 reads CASSSSRGQPQHF. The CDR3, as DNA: TGTGCCAGCAGTTCTTCTCGGGGGCAGCCCCAGCATTTT.

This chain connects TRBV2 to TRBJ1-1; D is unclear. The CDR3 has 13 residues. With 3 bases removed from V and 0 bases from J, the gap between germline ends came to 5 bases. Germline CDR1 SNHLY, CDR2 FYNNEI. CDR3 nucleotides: TGTGCCAGCAGTGATCAGGTGAACACTGAAGCTTTCTTT. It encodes CASSDQVNTEAFF.

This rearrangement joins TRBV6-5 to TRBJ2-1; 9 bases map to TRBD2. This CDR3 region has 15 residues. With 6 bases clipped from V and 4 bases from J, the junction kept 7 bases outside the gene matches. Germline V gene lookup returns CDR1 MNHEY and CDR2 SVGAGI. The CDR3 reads CASRGLARAYNEQFF. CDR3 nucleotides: TGTGCCAGCAGAGGACTAGCGAGGGCTTACAATGAGCAGTTCTTC.

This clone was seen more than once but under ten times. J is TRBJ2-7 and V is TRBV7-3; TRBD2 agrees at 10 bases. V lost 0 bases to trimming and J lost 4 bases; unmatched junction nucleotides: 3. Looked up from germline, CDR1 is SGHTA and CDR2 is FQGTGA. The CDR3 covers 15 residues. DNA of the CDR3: TGTGCCAGCAGCTTAACAGCGGGAGGGCCATACGAGCAGTACTTC. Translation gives CASSLTAGGPYEQYF. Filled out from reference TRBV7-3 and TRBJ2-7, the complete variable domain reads GAGVSQTPSNKVTEKGKYVELRCDPISGHTALYWYRQSLGQGPEFLIYFQGTGAADDSGLPNDRFFAVRPEGSVSTLKIQRTERGDSAVYLCASSLTAGGPYEQYFGPGTRLTVT.

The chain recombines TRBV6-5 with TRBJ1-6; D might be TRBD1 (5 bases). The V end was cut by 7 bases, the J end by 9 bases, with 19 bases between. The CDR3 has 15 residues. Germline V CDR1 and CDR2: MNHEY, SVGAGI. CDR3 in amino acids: CASNIPTVRVSPLHF. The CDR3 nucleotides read TGTGCCAGCAACATACCGACAGTCCGAGTTTCACCCCTCCACTTT.

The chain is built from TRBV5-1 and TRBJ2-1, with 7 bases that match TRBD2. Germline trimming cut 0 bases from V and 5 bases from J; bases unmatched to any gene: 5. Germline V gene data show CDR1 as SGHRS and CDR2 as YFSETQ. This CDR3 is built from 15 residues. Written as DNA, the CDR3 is TGCGCCAGCAGCTTGGGAGCGGGGTCTAACAATGAGCAGTTCTTC. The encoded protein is CASSLGAGSNNEQFF.

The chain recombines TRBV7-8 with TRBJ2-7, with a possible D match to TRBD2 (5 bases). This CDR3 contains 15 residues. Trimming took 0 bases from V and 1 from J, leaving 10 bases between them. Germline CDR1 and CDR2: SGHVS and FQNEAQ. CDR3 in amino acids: CASSLAGSGSYEQYF. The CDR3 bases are TGTGCCAGCAGCTTAGCAGGGTCGGGATCCTACGAGCAGTACTTC.

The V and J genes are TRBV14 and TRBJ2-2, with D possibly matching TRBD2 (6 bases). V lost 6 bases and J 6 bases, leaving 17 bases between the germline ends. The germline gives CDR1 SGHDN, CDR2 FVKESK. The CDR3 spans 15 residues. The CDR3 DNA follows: TGTGCCAGCAGAGGAGGGGTCCCCGGCGCCGGGGAGCTGTTTTTT. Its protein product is CASRGGVPGAGELFF.

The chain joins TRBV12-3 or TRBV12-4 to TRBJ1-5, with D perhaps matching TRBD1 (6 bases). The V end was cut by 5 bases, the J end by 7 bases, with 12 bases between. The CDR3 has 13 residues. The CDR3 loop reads CASSPQGFQPQHF. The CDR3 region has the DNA TGTGCCAGCAGTCCTCAGGGGTTCCAGCCCCAGCATTTT.

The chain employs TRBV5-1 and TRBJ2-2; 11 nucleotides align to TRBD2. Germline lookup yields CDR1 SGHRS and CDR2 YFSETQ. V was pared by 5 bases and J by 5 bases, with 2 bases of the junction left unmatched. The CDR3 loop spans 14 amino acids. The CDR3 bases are TGCGCCAGCAGGGGACTAGCGGAAACCGGGGAGCTGTTTTTT. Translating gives CASRGLAETGELFF. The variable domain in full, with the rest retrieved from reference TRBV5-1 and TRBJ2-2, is KAGVTQTPRYLIKTRGQQVTLSCSPISGHRSVSWYQQTPGQGLQFLFEYFSETQRNKGNFPGRFSGRQFSNSRSEMNVSTLELGDSALYLCASRGLAETGELFFGEGSRLTVL.

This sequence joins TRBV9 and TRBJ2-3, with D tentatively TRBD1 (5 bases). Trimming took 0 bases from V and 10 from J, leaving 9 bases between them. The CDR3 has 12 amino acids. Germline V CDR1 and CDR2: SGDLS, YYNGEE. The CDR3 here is CASSVADTPQYF. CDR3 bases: TGTGCCAGCAGCGTAGCGGACACCCCGCAGTATTTT.